This TCR beta chain was documented in a study of T cells after yellow fever vaccination. This clonotype has a count of ten or more. The CDR3 extends over 16 amino acids. V dropped 2 bases and J dropped 5 bases, with 19 bases sitting between them. The germline gives CDR1 SGHRS, CDR2 YFSETQ. Template switching by 5'RACE produced TCR cDNA, adding a universal primer site and UMIs. Each CDR3 protein gets one entry after TCRdb re-called the 5' RACE reads with MiXCR. In the table there are some 240,000 distinct CDR3 sequences, about 3.9% of which are singletons. The V gene is TRBV5-1, the J gene TRBJ2-5; D tentatively reads TRBD1 or TRBD2 (6 bases each). The source was PBMCs, collected 15 days after the yellow fever booster vaccination. The TCR originated in a man between 18 and 29 years old who received the YFV17D yellow fever vaccine. For the CDR3, the DNA is TGCGCCAGCAGCTTAAGTTCCCTCGGGGGCGGGGAGACCCAGTACTTC. Its translation is CASSLSSLGGGETQYF.